Presented here are 5 T cell receptor beta chains from one specimen sequenced in a study of shared clonotypes between healthy human individuals. The repertoire was sequenced with immunoSEQ multiplex PCR; TCRdb's copy has only in-frame clones and lacks some. The table records roughly 1 million clones, approximately 78% of them present only once. The sequenced sample was memory CD4+ T cells from PBMCs. Subset noted: CD45RA-negative fraction. The receptors derive from a young man in good health. Some clones in this sample may be carry-over from other donors' samples.

Concerning this clone itself: Other DNA sequences within the sample encode an identical CDR3. The CDR3 DNA sequence: TGTGCCAGCAGGGACCGGGGGGTCTATGGCTACACCTTC. It yields the protein CASRDRGVYGYTF. This rearrangement joins TRBV2 to TRBJ1-2; D is possibly TRBD1 (5 bases). V was clipped by 6 bases and J by 4 bases, with 12 bases between them. The germline gives CDR1 SNHLY, CDR2 FYNNEI. This CDR3 comprises 13 residues. The full variable domain, in which reference TRBV2 and TRBJ1-2 provide the parts outside the CDR3, is EPEVTQTPSHQVTQMGQEVILRCVPISNHLYFYWYRQILGQKVEFLVSFYNNEISEKSEIFDDQFSVERPDGSNFTLKIRSTKLEDSAMYFCASRDRGVYGYTFGSGTRLTVV.

CDR3 amino acids: CASSPGQGNEKLFF. The CDR3 region has the DNA TGTGCCAGCAGCCCCGGACAGGGAAATGAAAAACTGTTTTTT. The chain combines TRBV4-2 with TRBJ1-4; 8 bases are shared with TRBD1. The V gene's germline CDR1 is LGHNA and CDR2 YNFKEQ. V dropped 4 bases and J dropped 5; count of bases not matched to a gene: 3. The CDR3 runs 14 residues.

V gene TRBV5-1 combines with J gene TRBJ1-4; D is unclear. This CDR3 spans 14 amino acids. Germline CDR1 reads SGHRS; CDR2 reads YFSETQ. Trimming took 4 bases from V and 5 from J, leaving 12 bases between them. CDR3 nucleotides: TGCGCCAGCAGCCCCGTAGGATCCAATGAAAAACTGTTTTTT. Protein product: CASSPVGSNEKLFF.

A word on this clone: Other nucleotide sequences in the sample specify the same CDR3. The chain joins TRBV7-9 to TRBJ2-5; D gene unclear. In germline, CDR1 is SEHNR, CDR2 FQNEAQ (reference sequence). The V end was cut by 2 bases, the J end by 5 bases, with 9 bases between. The CDR3 sequence is 13 residues long. The CDR3 DNA follows: TGTGCCAGCAGCTTACTCTCCCAGGAGACCCAGTACTTC. Translating gives CASSLLSQETQYF.

This clone was seen only a few times. V is TRBV25-1 and J is TRBJ1-4; D is uncertain. Per the germline V gene, CDR1 is MGHDK and CDR2 is SYGVNS. V dropped 9 bases and J dropped 0 bases, with 11 bases sitting between them. The CDR3 length is 14 residues. DNA of the CDR3: TGTGCCAGTAGCGCGAGGGCAACTAATGAAAAACTGTTTTTT. Translation: CASSARATNEKLFF.